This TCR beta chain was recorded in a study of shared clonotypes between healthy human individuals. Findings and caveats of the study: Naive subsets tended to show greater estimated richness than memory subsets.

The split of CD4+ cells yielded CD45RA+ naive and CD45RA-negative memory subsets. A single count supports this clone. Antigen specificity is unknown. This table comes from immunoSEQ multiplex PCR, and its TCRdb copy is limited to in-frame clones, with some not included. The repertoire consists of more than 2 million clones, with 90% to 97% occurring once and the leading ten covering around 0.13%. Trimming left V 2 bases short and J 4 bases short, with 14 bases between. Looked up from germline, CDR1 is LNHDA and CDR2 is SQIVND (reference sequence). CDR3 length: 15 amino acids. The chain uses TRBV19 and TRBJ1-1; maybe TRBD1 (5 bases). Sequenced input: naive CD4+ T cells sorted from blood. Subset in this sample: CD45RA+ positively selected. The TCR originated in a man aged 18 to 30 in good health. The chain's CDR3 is CASSIPRGGSTEAFF. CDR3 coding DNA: TGTGCCAGTAGTATACCGAGGGGAGGGAGCACTGAAGCTTTCTTT. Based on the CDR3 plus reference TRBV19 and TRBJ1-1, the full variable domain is DGGITQSPKYLFRKEGQNVTLSCEQNLNHDAMYWYRQDPGQGLRLIYYSQIVNDFQKGDIAEGYSVSREKKESFPLTVTSAQKNPTAFYLCASSIPRGGSTEAFFGQGTRLTVV.